Each of the 7 T cell receptor beta chains below was sequenced from the same sample in a study of neurological immune-mediated disorders. TCRdb fed the 5' RACE reads into MiXCR, producing one record per CDR3 protein. The sample holds roughly 50,000 distinct CDR3 sequences, about a tenth seen once. The source material was PBMCs. Receptors originate from a man in his sixties or seventies with HTLV-1-associated myelopathy (HAM/TSP).

V is TRBV2 and J is TRBJ1-1, with 9 bases lining up with TRBD1. The CDR3 runs 14 residues. Germline lookup yields CDR1 SNHLY and CDR2 FYNNEI. J gave up 6 bases and V 5 bases, and 7 bases lay outside the gene matches. The CDR3 nucleotides read TGTGCCAGCAGTCTGGGACAGGGCGACGCTGAAGCTTTCTTT. Translated, it gives CASSLGQGDAEAFF. The variable domain in full, completed from reference TRBV2 and TRBJ1-1, reads EPEVTQTPSHQVTQMGQEVILRCVPISNHLYFYWYRQILGQKVEFLVSFYNNEISEKSEIFDDQFSVERPDGSNFTLKIRSTKLEDSAMYFCASSLGQGDAEAFFGQGTRLTVV.

This clonotype was counted at least ten times. This sequence joins TRBV3-1 and TRBJ2-3, with a possible D match to TRBD2 (6 bases). From germline, CDR1 is LGHDT and CDR2 YNNKEL (reference sequence). Trimming removed 3 bases at V and 0 bases at J, with 10 bases between. The CDR3 is 15 amino acids. This CDR3 is CASSHGGRSTDTQYF. The CDR3 nucleotides read TGTGCCAGCAGCCACGGAGGGAGGAGCACAGATACGCAGTATTTT.

The V gene is TRBV18, the J gene TRBJ2-7; 10 positions match TRBD1. Germline V gives CDR1 KGHSH, CDR2 LQKENI. There are 14 residues in the CDR3. The trim removed 3 bases at V and 5 bases at J, leaving 4 bases unmatched. The CDR3 is CASSPGQGIHEQYF. The DNA of the CDR3 is TGTGCCAGCTCACCGGGACAGGGGATCCACGAGCAGTACTTC.

In its sample, this clonotype was seen many times. The chain has TRBV9 and TRBJ1-1; 8 nucleotides match TRBD1. Per the germline V gene, CDR1 is SGDLS and CDR2 is YYNGEE. The ends lost 3 bases at V and 5 bases at J; junction bases unmatched: 6. The CDR3 contains 14 residues. The CDR3 coding sequence is TGTGCCAGCAGCGCAGAGACAGGGGTTACTGAAGCTTTCTTT. As protein: CASSAETGVTEAFF.

This clonotype showed up many times. V is TRBV7-7 and J is TRBJ2-1; D perhaps matches TRBD2 (5 bases). Per the germline V gene, CDR1 is SSHAT and CDR2 is FNYEAQ (reference sequence). This CDR3 region has 14 residues. V lost 2 bases and J 5 bases, leaving 10 bases between the germline ends. In nucleotides, the CDR3 is TGTGCCAGCAGCTTATCGGAGGCCAACAATGAGCAGTTCTTC. It encodes CASSLSEANNEQFF. Full variable domain (remainder filled in from reference TRBV7-7 and TRBJ2-1): GAGVSQSPRYKVTKRGQDVTLRCDPISSHATLYWYQQALGQGPEFLTYFNYEAQPDKSGLPSDRFSAERPEGSISTLTIQRTEQRDSAMYRCASSLSEANNEQFFGPGTRLTVL.

In its sample, this clonotype was seen many times. This chain joins TRBV12-3 or TRBV12-4 and TRBJ2-2, with D perhaps matching TRBD1 (5 bases). The CDR3 covers 13 residues. Between the trimmed V and J ends, which lost 5 bases and 5 bases, there was a span of 9 bases. The DNA for the CDR3 is TGTGCCAGCAGTAAAGACAGAACCGGGGAGCTGTTTTTT. Protein: CASSKDRTGELFF.

This clonotype was observed at least ten times. The chain uses TRBV20-1 and TRBJ2-3; 7 bases match TRBD2. The germline CDR1 and CDR2 sequences are DFQATT and SNEGSKA (reference sequence). The CDR3 sequence is 15 residues long. V lost 7 bases, J lost 2 bases, and 12 bases stayed unmatched. CDR3 sequence reads: CSGYLGGFTTDTQYF. The CDR3 region has the DNA TGCAGTGGATATTTGGGAGGGTTCACCACAGATACGCAGTATTTT.